This is a list of T cell receptor beta chains from one sample in a study of cytomegalovirus exposure and HLA in healthy donors. Data came from immunoSEQ multiplex PCR; TCRdb stores just in-frame clones and leaves some out. The data contain roughly 97,000 clones, roughly 85% of them singletons. Specimen: PBMCs. The source is a man in his 60s in good health and CMV-seropositive. Each CDR3 is given with its conserved first and last residue. D genes are given only for firm matches. Clone size is stated in some rows and not others, as once, few, many or a class when expanded.

clone_size | j_call | v_call | d_call | cdr3_nt | cdr3_aa
once | TRBJ1-1 | TRBV4-2 | TRBD1 | TGTGCCAGCAGCCCCGGACAGGGCGACACTGAAGCTTTCTTT | CASSPGQGDTEAFF
NA | TRBJ1-1 | TRBV28 | NA | TGTGCCAGCAGTCTGCCCGGGACAATAGTTGGAGCTTTCTTT | CASSLPGTIVGAFF
NA | TRBJ2-2 | TRBV7-9 | TRBD2 | TGTGCCAGCAGCTCCGGGGGGACCGGGGAGCTGTTTTTT | CASSSGGTGELFF
NA | TRBJ2-3 | TRBV27 | NA | TGTGCCAGCAGTTCTCCGTGGCCTAGCACAGATACGCAGTATTTT | CASSSPWPSTDTQYF
NA | TRBJ1-5 | TRBV5-1 | TRBD1 | TGCGCCAGCAGCGGGGGGACAGCTGGTCAGCCCCAGCATTTT | CASSGGTAGQPQHF
NA | TRBJ1-4 | TRBV7-9 | NA | TGTGCCAGCAGCTTAGGACACCCGGCAACTAATGAAAAACTGTTTTTT | CASSLGHPATNEKLFF
NA | TRBJ2-2 | TRBV28 | TRBD1 | TGTGCCAGCAGTCCGTTAGCCGTTCCGGGACAGTTTAACACCGGGGAGCTGTTTTTT | CASSPLAVPGQFNTGELFF
NA | TRBJ1-5 | TRBV6-6 | NA | TGTGCCAGCAGTGAGAATCAGCCCCAGCATTTT | CASSENQPQHF
NA | TRBJ1-2 | TRBV6-5 | NA | TGTGCCAGCAGATTGGGCTTCTTCGCTGTTGGGGGCTACACCTTC | CASRLGFFAVGGYTF
NA | TRBJ2-5 | TRBV4-3 | TRBD2 | TGCGCCAGCAGCCCCGAACACAATAGCGGGGGGGGTACGGAGACCCAGTACTTC | CASSPEHNSGGGTETQYF
NA | TRBJ1-1 | TRBV7-3 | TRBD1 | TGTGCCAGCAGGTCAACAGGGGGAGGCACTGAAGCTTTCTTT | CASRSTGGGTEAFF
few | TRBJ2-7 | TRBV10-2 | TRBD2 | TGCGCCAGCAGCCATTTGGAGGGAGGGGAGCAGTACTTC | CASSHLEGGEQYF
NA | TRBJ2-7 | TRBV4-3 | TRBD2 | TGCGCCAGCAGCCAAGATATCCCACTAGCGGGGGGTTACTCCTACGAGCAGTACTTC | CASSQDIPLAGGYSYEQYF
NA | TRBJ2-5 | TRBV5-1 | TRBD1 | TGCGCCAGCAGCCCTCCGACAGGGGGGTTAAGGGAGACCCAGTACTTC | CASSPPTGGLRETQYF
NA | TRBJ1-2 | TRBV6-6 | NA | TGTGCCAGCAACCCGGCAGGGGCAGGTGGCTACACCTTC | CASNPAGAGGYTF
NA | TRBJ1-1 | TRBV5-4 | NA | TGTGCCAGCAGCACGCAGGGGAGAACTGAAGCTTTCTTT | CASSTQGRTEAFF
NA | TRBJ2-7 | TRBV10-3 | TRBD1 | TGTGCCATCAGAAGACAGGGGAATATCGACGAGCAGTACTTC | CAIRRQGNIDEQYF
NA | TRBJ2-1 | TRBV7-3 | TRBD2 | TGTGCCAGCAGTGTGGGGACTAGCGGGGGGGTATACAATGAGCAGTTCTTC | CASSVGTSGGVYNEQFF
NA | TRBJ2-2 | TRBV5-4 | TRBD1 | TGTGCCAGCAGCAATGGACAGGCTAGGAACACCGGGGAGCTGTTTTTT | CASSNGQARNTGELFF
NA | TRBJ1-1 | TRBV5-4 | NA | TGTGCCAGCAGCCCTACCGCGGGAGGCACTGAAGCTTTCTTT | CASSPTAGGTEAFF
once | TRBJ1-5 | TRBV7-2 | NA | TGTGCCAGCAGCTTAGGGGGGGAAGAGCATTTT | CASSLGGEEHF
NA | TRBJ2-7 | TRBV15 | TRBD1 | TGTGCCACCAGCAGCGGCCGACAGGGCTACGAGCAGTACTTC | CATSSGRQGYEQYF
NA | TRBJ2-5 | TRBV13 | TRBD2 | TGTGCCAGCAGCTTATCTCTAGCGGGGGCCAAAGAGACCCAGTACTTC | CASSLSLAGAKETQYF